A selection of T cell receptor beta chains follows, all from one sample in a study of blood T cell repertoires in COVID-19. Sequencing used immunoSEQ multiplex PCR; TCRdb keeps in-frame clones, though not all of them. Of some 70,000 clones in the sample, about 89% are singletons; the top ten hold roughly 8.5%. Sequencing was done on a sample of peripheral blood. The receptor source for this set is a man in his forties or fifties with active COVID-19. Each CDR3 is given with its conserved first and last residue. The D gene is left open where the match is weak. Clone size is given for some rows only: seen once, a few or many times, or a class if the clone is expanded.

few	TRBV2	-	TRBJ1-1	CASSSQEGTEAFF	TGTGCCAGCAGCTCTCAGGAGGGGACTGAAGCTTTCTTT
-	TRBV5-1	TRBD1	TRBJ1-6	CASSSSTGGNSPLHF	TGCGCCAGCAGCTCGTCGACAGGGGGTAATTCACCCCTCCACTTT
-	TRBV28	-	TRBJ1-5	CASSQGQGSNQPQHF	TGTGCCAGCAGTCAGGGGCAGGGTAGCAATCAGCCCCAGCATTTT
-	TRBV9	TRBD2	TRBJ2-5	CASSTGKRGQETQYF	TGTGCCAGCAGCACGGGAAAGCGGGGCCAAGAGACCCAGTACTTC
-	TRBV30	-	TRBJ2-5	CAWSAQKYQETQYF	TGTGCCTGGAGTGCGCAGAAGTACCAAGAGACCCAGTACTTC
-	TRBV19	TRBD2	TRBJ2-1	CASSIEIQRESYNEQFF	TGTGCCAGTAGTATAGAGATCCAGCGGGAGTCCTACAATGAGCAGTTCTTC
-	TRBV18	-	TRBJ1-2	CASSPLKLDSTSGYTF	TGTGCCAGCTCACCCCTCAAACTTGACAGTACGTCTGGCTACACCTTC
-	TRBV5-1	-	TRBJ2-3	CASAGSTGAPDTQYF	TGCGCCAGCGCCGGATCAACGGGAGCACCAGATACGCAGTATTTT
-	TRBV2	-	TRBJ1-2	CASTGVYYGYTF	TGTGCCAGCACGGGGGTCTACTATGGCTACACCTTC
-	TRBV1	-	TRBJ2-5	CTSSQERTSGRVETQYF	TGCACCAGCAGCCAAGAACGGACTAGCGGGAGGGTGGAGACCCAGTACTTC
-	TRBV6-5	TRBD1	TRBJ1-1	CASSSPTGMNTEAFF	TGTGCCAGCAGTAGTCCGACAGGGATGAACACTGAAGCTTTCTTT
-	TRBV2	TRBD2	TRBJ2-3	CASSGGTSGGRTDTQYF	TGTGCCAGCAGTGGCGGGACTAGCGGGGGCCGCACAGATACGCAGTATTTT